This TCR beta chain is drawn from a study of OX40 agonist ivuxolimab in advanced cancers. This clone turned up a few times. Produced via immunoSEQ multiplex PCR; TCRdb's table is partial and in-frame only. The sample shows about 48,000 clones, 83% of them seen only once. The CDR3 loop spans 14 amino acids. The ends were cut back, 6 bases at V and 7 bases at J, with 13 bases in the middle. The germline V gene encodes CDR1 MNHEY and CDR2 SVGAGI. The receptor comes from an adult with an advanced solid tumor such as melanoma, head and neck, liver or kidney cancer. The sequences come from CD4+ or CD8+ T cells sorted from blood, collected in a trial of the OX40 agonist ivuxolimab. The chain combines TRBV6-5 with TRBJ1-6; a weak D match, TRBD1 (6 bases). As DNA, the CDR3 is TGTGCCAGCAGCACGGACAGTGGGAATTCACCCCTCCACTTT. Protein sequence: CASSTDSGNSPLHF.